These 30 T cell receptor beta chains were sequenced from one sample in a study of T cell responses to AZD1222 COVID-19 vaccine. Clones were read by immunoSEQ multiplex PCR, and TCRdb kept only the in-frame ones, dropping some. This table holds about 190,000 clones, about 92% found once. Source: peripheral blood, taken on day 0 of AZD1222 vaccination. Receptors were obtained from an adult in good health.

V and J are TRBV9 and TRBJ1-1; TRBD1 is a possible D gene (6 bases). This CDR3 region has 16 residues. Germline V gives CDR1 SGDLS, CDR2 YYNGEE. Trimming pared 3 bases from V and 4 bases from J, leaving 19 bases between. Here the CDR3 DNA reads TGTGCCAGCAGCGGAGGGGGGTGGAGGGCGTCCACTGAAGCTTTCTTT. Translating gives CASSGGGWRASTEAFF.

J is TRBJ1-2 and V is TRBV25-1; D remains unclear. This CDR3 is built from 11 residues. The germline V gene has CDR1 MGHDK and CDR2 SYGVNS. The V end lost 3 bases, the J end lost 1 base, and 0 bases lay between the germline ends. The CDR3 sequence: CASSDNYGYTF. For the CDR3, the DNA is TGTGCCAGCAGTGATAACTATGGCTACACCTTC.

V usage is TRBV19 and J usage is TRBJ1-2, with D maybe TRBD1 (6 bases). Germline V gives CDR1 LNHDA, CDR2 SQIVND (reference sequence). CDR3 size: 15 residues. Trimming shortened V by 4 bases and J by 1 base, and 13 bases separated the two germline ends. Written as DNA, the CDR3 is TGTGCCAGTAGTACTTCAGGGGCCTTTAACTATGGCTACACCTTC. It translates to CASSTSGAFNYGYTF.

The rearrangement links TRBV7-9 to TRBJ1-2; D is undetermined. Germline V lookup: CDR1 SEHNR, CDR2 FQNEAQ (reference sequence). Trimming pared 1 base from V and 7 bases from J, leaving 13 bases between. The CDR3 totals 14 residues. The CDR3 DNA reads TGTGCCAGCAGCTTAGTTTTAGACGCCGCTGGCTACACCTTC. It translates to CASSLVLDAAGYTF.

In this sample, this clone turned up once. The CDR3: CASSLGWGLAVNEQFF. The CDR3 nucleotides read TGTGCCAGCAGCTTGGGGTGGGGACTAGCGGTCAATGAGCAGTTCTTC. The chain couples TRBV5-4 to TRBJ2-1; 11 bases are shared with TRBD2. CDR3 length equals 16 residues. The germline V gene encodes CDR1 SGHNT and CDR2 YYREEE (reference sequence). V shed 0 bases and J 6 bases; nucleotides not matched to a gene: 5.

This clone was observed once. This chain connects TRBV4-3 to TRBJ1-1, with TRBD1 matching 7 bases. The germline CDR1 and CDR2 sequences are LGHNA and YSLEER. The CDR3 consists of 15 residues. V dropped 8 bases and J dropped 0; count of bases not matched to a gene: 9. The CDR3 DNA follows: TGCGCCAGCTCCCGAGGAGGGGGCTTGAACACTGAAGCTTTCTTT. This translates into CASSRGGGLNTEAFF.

This clone was recorded once. Sequence at one end of the junction differs from germline and may be a read error. This sequence joins TRBV28 and TRBJ1-4; TRBD1 agrees at 11 bases. Per the germline V gene, CDR1 is MDHEN and CDR2 is SYDVKM. The CDR3 is made up of 17 amino acids. CDR3 bases: TGTGCCAGCAGCCCCTCAGGGACAGGGGGGACTATAAACTTGGGCCTCTTT. Amino acids: CASSPSGTGGTINLGLF.

The J gene is TRBJ2-5, the V gene TRBV5-1; weak D call: TRBD1 (5 bases). The germline V gene encodes CDR1 SGHRS and CDR2 YFSETQ. The CDR3 is made up of 15 amino acids. V lost 0 bases, J lost 5 bases, and 14 bases lay in between. The CDR3, as DNA: TGCGCCAGCAGCTTGGCAGGGAATACGCGGGAGACCCAGTACTTC. Translation: CASSLAGNTRETQYF.

V is TRBV25-1 and J is TRBJ1-5; 7 bases fit TRBD1. From germline, CDR1 is MGHDK and CDR2 SYGVNS. V was clipped by 4 bases and J by 1 base; unmatched bases: 7. The CDR3 sequence is 16 residues long. The CDR3 is CASSGGGGWSNQPQHF. The CDR3 nucleotides read TGTGCCAGCAGTGGCGGAGGGGGCTGGAGCAATCAGCCCCAGCATTTT. Based on the CDR3 plus reference TRBV25-1 and TRBJ1-5, the full variable domain is EADIYQTPRYLVIGTGKKITLECSQTMGHDKMYWYQQDPGMELHLIHYSYGVNSTEKGDLSSESTVSRIRTEHFPLTLESARPSHTSQYLCASSGGGGWSNQPQHFGDGTRLSIL.

The chain carries TRBV18 and TRBJ1-5, with TRBD1 matching over 7 bases. The CDR3 runs 15 residues. The germline CDR1 and CDR2 sequences are KGHSH and LQKENI. V trimming: 5 bases; J trimming: 5 bases; junction bases outside the gene matches: 9. The DNA of the CDR3 is TGTGCCAGCTCAACAGGGGCTACCACCTATCAGCCCCAGCATTTT. This sequence encodes CASSTGATTYQPQHF. Drawing the rest from reference TRBV18 and TRBJ1-5, the complete variable domain is NAGVMQNPRHLVRRRGQEARLRCSPMKGHSHVYWYRQLPEEGLKFMVYLQKENIIDESGMPKERFSAEFPKEGPSILRIQQVVRGDSAAYFCASSTGATTYQPQHFGDGTRLSIL.

The CDR3 reads CASRRDRGLVTEAFF. CDR3 nucleotide sequence: TGTGCCAGCAGAAGGGACAGGGGGCTTGTCACTGAAGCTTTCTTT. The chain combines TRBV28 with TRBJ1-1, with 12 bases fitting TRBD1. CDR1 is MDHEN, CDR2 SYDVKM, per germline. The CDR3 spans 15 residues. V was pared by 6 bases and J by 4 bases, with 6 bases of the junction left unmatched.

V usage is TRBV6-2 or TRBV6-3 and J usage is TRBJ1-5; no reliable D call. V dropped 5 bases and J dropped 3 bases, with 14 bases sitting between them. CDR1 MNHEY and CDR2 SVGEGT come from the germline V gene. The CDR3 spans 15 residues. Here the CDR3 reads CASSPTDGFNQPQHF. CDR3 coding DNA: TGTGCCAGCAGTCCAACGGACGGATTCAATCAGCCCCAGCATTTT.

The chain couples TRBV4-1 to TRBJ2-1, with a possible D match to TRBD2 (7 bases). The CDR3 covers 15 residues. Germline V lookup: CDR1 MGHRA, CDR2 YSYEKL. The V end lost 1 base, the J end lost 6 bases, and 13 bases lay between the germline ends. The CDR3 DNA sequence: TGCGCCAGCAGCCAAGCCGGGGGGCTGGGCAATGAGCAGTTCTTC. Translating gives CASSQAGGLGNEQFF.

This sequence joins TRBV25-1 and TRBJ1-3, with unresolved D. Deletions cut 3 bases from V and 2 bases from J, with 8 bases between. The CDR3 spans 14 residues. Germline loops: CDR1 MGHDK, CDR2 SYGVNS. In DNA, the CDR3 is TGTGCCAGCAGTGAGGACTGGCCTGGAAACACCATATATTTT. Translated: CASSEDWPGNTIYF.

DNA for the CDR3: TGTGCCAGCAGGGCAGGGGGCTATGGCTACACCTTC. Amino acids: CASRAGGYGYTF. The V and J genes are TRBV28 and TRBJ1-2, with TRBD1 matching 7 bases. V was clipped by 6 bases and J by 4 bases; unmatched bases: 2. In germline, CDR1 is MDHEN, CDR2 SYDVKM. This CDR3 contains 12 residues.

J is TRBJ1-2 and V is TRBV10-2, with TRBD1 as a possible D gene (5 bases). The ends were cut back, 3 bases at V and 2 bases at J, with 16 bases in the middle. CDR3 size: 16 residues. The germline CDR1 and CDR2 sequences are WSHSY and SAAADI. This CDR3 is CASSETRGAGNYGYTF. In nucleotides, the CDR3 is TGCGCCAGCAGTGAAACTAGAGGAGCAGGGAACTATGGCTACACCTTC.

This chain connects TRBV19 to TRBJ2-1; TRBD2 matches at 7 bases. Per germline, CDR1 LNHDA and CDR2 SQIVND (reference sequence). The V segment lost 3 bases and the J segment 8 bases; nucleotides outside the gene matches: 7. This CDR3 contains 14 residues. The CDR3 coding sequence is TGTGCCAGTAGTATCTCGGGGCTAGCGGATGAGCAGTTCTTC. It is translated as CASSISGLADEQFF.

V usage is TRBV7-2 and J usage is TRBJ2-1; TRBD1 matches at 8 bases. The CDR3 spans 15 residues. The germline V gene has CDR1 SGHTA and CDR2 FQGNSA. V lost 5 bases to trimming and J lost 7 bases; unmatched junction nucleotides: 10. DNA of the CDR3: TGTGCCAGCAGCAATCGGGGGACAGGATTAAATGAGCAGTTCTTC. Residues: CASSNRGTGLNEQFF.

CDR3 DNA: TGTGCCAGCCCAGGGGCAGTTAATGAAAAACTGTTTTTT. The encoded protein is CASPGAVNEKLFF. The chain is built from TRBV21-1 and TRBJ1-4; TRBD1, the D gene given by the table, was not confirmed from the DNA. TRBV21-1 is a recognized pseudogene. CDR3 length: 13 residues.

V and J are TRBV9 and TRBJ1-6; TRBD1 matches 7 bases. Unmatched junction bases numbered 13, after V lost 4 bases and J lost 9 bases. Germline V CDR1 and CDR2: SGDLS, YYNGEE. This CDR3 is built from 16 residues. The CDR3: CASSPTERGRFSPLHF. For the CDR3, the DNA is TGTGCCAGCAGCCCTACCGAAAGGGGGCGGTTTTCACCCCTCCACTTT.

The rearrangement links TRBV27 to TRBJ1-1; D gene unclear. This CDR3 has 14 amino acids. V was cut by 4 bases and J by 5 bases, with 14 bases left in between. Germline CDR1 and CDR2: MNHEY and SMNVEV (reference sequence). The CDR3 DNA reads as TGTGCCAGCAGTTCGGCCGGAGTGAGGACTGAAGCTTTCTTT. It is translated as CASSSAGVRTEAFF.

The V call is TRBV6-6, the J call TRBJ1-1, with 8 positions matching TRBD1. CDR3 size: 14 residues. The germline gives CDR1 MNHNY, CDR2 SVGAGI (reference sequence). V lost 6 bases to trimming and J lost 3 bases; unmatched junction nucleotides: 6. As DNA, the CDR3 is TGTGCCAGCAGAGCGCAGGGACAGGACACTGAAGCTTTCTTT. This encodes CASRAQGQDTEAFF.

The chain is built from TRBV19 and TRBJ1-2; TRBD1 might be the D (6 bases). The CDR3 totals 16 residues. V lost 3 bases and J lost 4, with 18 bases in between. Germline V gives CDR1 LNHDA, CDR2 SQIVND (reference sequence). The CDR3 loop reads CASSINYAGQTYGYTF. CDR3 sequence (DNA): TGTGCCAGTAGTATCAACTATGCTGGACAGACCTATGGCTACACCTTC.

This clone has just one count. The chain recombines TRBV3-1 (or the pseudogene TRBV3-2) with TRBJ1-3; D is ambiguous. Trimming removed 3 bases from V and 0 bases from J, with 9 bases in between. The CDR3 loop spans 15 amino acids. Germline V gene sequence: CDR1 LGHDT, CDR2 YNNKEL (reference sequence). Here the CDR3 DNA reads TGTGCCAGCAGCCATGCGTACAGCTCTGGAAACACCATATATTTT. Translated: CASSHAYSSGNTIYF.

As for this clone: Other DNA variants within this sample encode the same CDR3. The chain carries TRBV3-1 (or the pseudogene TRBV3-2) and TRBJ1-5; D not certain. CDR1 and CDR2 from the germline V gene are LGHDT and YNNKEL (reference sequence). The CDR3 contains 14 residues. Trimming cost V 1 base and J 2 bases, with 6 bases left between them. The CDR3 loop is CASSQGGRNQPQHF. CDR3 in DNA: TGTGCCAGCAGCCAAGGAGGGCGCAATCAGCCCCAGCATTTT.

The chain couples TRBV15 to TRBJ2-2; a possible D gene is TRBD1 (6 bases). The V end lost 3 bases, the J end lost 1 base, and 12 bases lay between the germline ends. The V gene's germline CDR1 is LNHNV and CDR2 YYDKDF (reference sequence). The CDR3 sequence is 16 residues long. In nucleotides, the CDR3 is TGTGCCACCAGCAGTACCGGGACACTGAACACCGGGGAGCTGTTTTTT. It codes for CATSSTGTLNTGELFF.

The genes are TRBV28 and TRBJ2-7; TRBD2 is a possible D gene (6 bases). This CDR3 has 15 amino acids. CDR1 MDHEN and CDR2 SYDVKM come from the germline V gene. Trimming pared 0 bases from V and 1 base from J, leaving 10 bases between. The CDR3 DNA is TGTGCCAGCAGTTTATGGGCGGGGCCGTCCTACGAGCAGTACTTC. Amino acids: CASSLWAGPSYEQYF.

V gene TRBV19 combines with J gene TRBJ1-5; D call uncertain. V lost 2 bases to trimming and J lost 8 bases, with 16 bases between them. CDR1 and CDR2 from the germline V gene are LNHDA and SQIVND (reference sequence). The CDR3 covers 15 residues. The CDR3 DNA is TGTGCCAGTAGTATAACCCCGCTGGGGAGGGAGCCCCAGCATTTT. Translation gives CASSITPLGREPQHF.

The chain uses TRBV6-5 and TRBJ1-5, with a possible D match to TRBD1 (6 bases). V gave up 8 bases and J gave up 0 bases, with 14 bases separating them. CDR3 size: 15 residues. Germline V gene lookup returns CDR1 MNHEY and CDR2 SVGAGI. For the CDR3, the DNA is TGTGCCAGCGGTCTTAGGACAGATAGCAATCAGCCCCAGCATTTT. It codes for CASGLRTDSNQPQHF.

The gene calls are TRBV29-1 and TRBJ1-3, with no clear D. The CDR3 has 13 residues. Germline CDR1 and CDR2: SQVTM and ANQGSEA. Trimming removed 3 bases from V and 4 bases from J, with 10 bases in between. CDR3 coding DNA: TGCAGCGTTGAGCGTGTAGCCGGAAACACCATATATTTT. This sequence encodes CSVERVAGNTIYF.